This entry lists 32 T cell receptor beta chains sequenced from one sample in a study of T cells in Graves' hyperthyroidism and ophthalmopathy. It was RNA transcripts that yielded the amplified TCR beta CDR3 regions. The study used the HTBI primer set for a first-round RT-PCR of the TCR CDR3. One entry per CDR3 protein results from TCRdb running MiXCR on the multiplex PCR reads. The sample contains under 500,000 distinct CDR3 sequences, over 12% of which appear only once. The sequenced sample consisted of blood. Receptors originate from a middle-aged man with Graves' ophthalmopathy.

This clonotype was counted ten times or more. The chain carries TRBV5-1 and TRBJ2-7; D unclear. In germline, CDR1 is SGHRS, CDR2 YFSETQ. This CDR3 spans 13 amino acids. Trimming took 1 base from V and 0 from J, leaving 5 bases between them. The CDR3 is CASSLSLSYEQYF. CDR3 coding DNA: TGCGCCAGCAGCTTGTCTCTCTCCTACGAGCAGTACTTC.

The V gene is TRBV6-6, the J gene TRBJ2-1, with 10 bases that match TRBD2. Germline CDR1 and CDR2: MNHNY and SVGAGI (reference sequence). This CDR3 is built from 16 residues. V was clipped by 2 bases and J by 9 bases; unmatched bases: 10. CDR3 bases: TGTGCCAGCAGTTACCGGGTCCTAGCGGGAGACGGTGAGCAGTTCTTC. Its protein product is CASSYRVLAGDGEQFF.

Ten or more counts support this clonotype. The V call is TRBV12-3 or TRBV12-4, the J call TRBJ1-2; 7 nucleotides line up with TRBD1. Trimming cost V 5 bases and J 7 bases; bases outside gene matches: 10. The CDR3 spans 14 residues. The CDR3 coding sequence is TGTGCCAGCAGTCCTAGCGGACAGGCTGCTGGCTACACCTTC. Residues: CASSPSGQAAGYTF.

The chain joins TRBV30 to TRBJ1-6; possible D gene TRBD1, 5 bases. The CDR3 runs to 13 residues. Germline CDR1 reads GTSNPN; CDR2 reads SVGIG (reference sequence). V lost 3 bases and J 10 bases, leaving 13 bases between the germline ends. As DNA, the CDR3 is TGTGCCTGGAGCGGGCAGGGAAAGTCACCCCTCCACTTT. The encoded protein is CAWSGQGKSPLHF.

This clonotype was counted between two and nine times. The chain carries TRBV29-1 and TRBJ2-5, with 7 bases fitting TRBD1. The germline V gene has CDR1 SQVTM and CDR2 ANQGSEA. The CDR3 length is 12 residues. V shed 7 bases, J shed 5 bases, and the junction held 7 bases outside the gene matches. The chain's CDR3 is CSGQGVLETQYF. The CDR3 DNA reads TGCAGCGGTCAGGGGGTTTTGGAGACCCAGTACTTC.

This chain links TRBV15 with TRBJ2-1; 9 nucleotides line up with TRBD2. The V segment lost 0 bases and the J segment 9 bases; nucleotides outside the gene matches: 9. Germline V gives CDR1 LNHNV, CDR2 YYDKDF (reference sequence). The CDR3 covers 16 residues. The CDR3 sequence is CATSRDLAGGPTEQFF. CDR3 sequence (DNA): TGTGCCACCAGCAGAGATCTGGCGGGAGGGCCTACTGAGCAGTTCTTC.

This clonotype was counted many times. This chain uses TRBV5-8 with TRBJ1-1; 7 nucleotides match TRBD1. Trimming removed 3 bases from V and 5 bases from J; junction bases left unmatched: 7. Germline V CDR1 and CDR2: SGHTS, YDEGEE. This CDR3 has 14 residues. CDR3 region: CASSSTGEGTEAFF. The CDR3 DNA sequence: TGTGCCAGCAGCTCTACAGGGGAGGGTACTGAAGCTTTCTTT.

This clonotype was recorded a few times. The chain joins TRBV12-3 or TRBV12-4 to TRBJ2-7; D is undetermined. The CDR3 is 15 amino acids. V lost 1 base, J lost 3 bases, and 13 bases lay in between. Written as DNA, the CDR3 is TGTGCCAGCAGTTTAGGCTACACGGCAGTCTACGAGCAGTACTTC. Protein sequence: CASSLGYTAVYEQYF.

A note on this clonotype: With a much larger clone just one base away, this may be a read error. As DNA, the CDR3 is TGTGCCGGCTCCCTTTTGATCTACGAGCAGTACTTC. Translating gives CAGSLLIYEQYF. The V and J genes are TRBV2 and TRBJ2-7; no clear D. Germline loops: CDR1 SNHLY, CDR2 FYNNEI. CDR3 length equals 12 residues. The V gene lost 11 bases and the J gene lost 3 bases, with 14 bases spanning the gap.

This chain joins TRBV10-3 and TRBJ2-7, with 10 bases identical to TRBD2. CDR1 and CDR2 (germline): ENHRY, SYGVKD. The CDR3 spans 15 residues. Trimming at V came to 4 bases and at J to 5 bases, leaving 8 bases not matched to a gene. The CDR3 nucleotides read TGTGCCATCAGTGGTAGAGCGGGAGGGCCCGACGAGCAGTACTTC. Translated: CAISGRAGGPDEQYF.

This clonotype was seen at least ten times. This chain links TRBV30 with TRBJ1-2; tentative D call: TRBD1 (5 bases). The V end lost 0 bases, the J end lost 4 bases, and 15 bases lay between the germline ends. This CDR3 has 15 residues. Germline V lookup: CDR1 GTSNPN, CDR2 SVGIG (reference sequence). Written as DNA, the CDR3 is TGTGCCTGGAGTGTTGCTGGCAGGGCGGTCTATGGCTACACCTTC. The encoded protein is CAWSVAGRAVYGYTF.

This clonotype was recorded many times. The chain couples TRBV5-1 to TRBJ2-1; tentatively, D is TRBD2 (5 bases). The V end was cut by 3 bases, the J end by 5 bases, with 12 bases between. Per germline, CDR1 SGHRS and CDR2 YFSETQ. CDR3 size: 14 residues. The CDR3 loop reads CASSSTRVDNEQFF. CDR3 nucleotide sequence: TGCGCCAGCAGCTCCACTAGGGTTGACAATGAGCAGTTCTTC.

This sequence joins TRBV2 and TRBJ1-5; D remains unclear. CDR1 is SNHLY and CDR2 is FYNNEI in the germline V gene. The V gene lost 3 bases and the J gene lost 0 bases, with 9 bases spanning the gap. The CDR3 is 15 amino acids. The CDR3 spells CASSDGRTSNQPQHF. In DNA, the CDR3 is TGTGCCAGCAGTGACGGACGGACTAGCAATCAGCCCCAGCATTTT.

This rearrangement joins TRBV20-1 to TRBJ2-5, with D perhaps given as TRBD1 or TRBD2 (5 bases each). This CDR3 has 13 amino acids. Germline values: CDR1 DFQATT, CDR2 SNEGSKA (reference sequence). In DNA form, the CDR3 reads TGCAGCGTACCCGGGGCTAACCAAGAGACCCAGTACTTC. This codes for CSVPGANQETQYF.

J is TRBJ1-5 and V is TRBV2, with no clear D. Germline V gene data show CDR1 as SNHLY and CDR2 as FYNNEI. There are 15 residues in the CDR3. V lost 2 bases and J lost 6, with 14 bases in between. CDR3 loop: CASSEWSRGIQPQHF. The CDR3 DNA follows: TGTGCCAGCAGTGAATGGTCGAGAGGGATTCAGCCCCAGCATTTT.

The V and J genes are TRBV7-9 and TRBJ2-5, with a weak D call TRBD2 (6 bases). The CDR3 loop spans 15 amino acids. Trimming shortened V by 2 bases and J by 4 bases, and 14 bases separated the two germline ends. Germline values: CDR1 SEHNR, CDR2 FQNEAQ (reference sequence). CDR3 sequence reads: CASSLISREVETQYF. In DNA form, the CDR3 reads TGTGCCAGCAGCTTAATTTCCAGGGAGGTAGAGACCCAGTACTTC.

Only a few counts were recorded for this clonotype. V usage is TRBV20-1 and J usage is TRBJ2-7, with 9 bases matching TRBD2. This CDR3 region has 12 residues. Germline CDR1 is DFQATT and CDR2 is SNEGSKA (reference sequence). Trimming cost V 7 bases and J 2 bases; bases outside gene matches: 3. This CDR3 reads CSGAGGPYEQYF. DNA for the CDR3: TGCAGTGGGGCGGGAGGGCCCTACGAGCAGTACTTC.

This clonotype was counted ten times or more. CDR3 loop: CAWSRQGSYGYTF. CDR3 DNA: TGTGCCTGGAGTCGACAGGGGAGCTATGGCTACACCTTC. The rearrangement links TRBV30 to TRBJ1-2; 8 positions agree with TRBD1. Germline lookup yields CDR1 GTSNPN and CDR2 SVGIG (reference sequence). There are 13 residues in the CDR3. The V gene end was trimmed by 2 bases and the J gene end by 4 bases; junction bases not matched to a gene: 3. Full variable domain (remainder filled in from reference TRBV30 and TRBJ1-2): SQTIHQWPATLVQPVGSPLSLECTVEGTSNPNLYWYRQAAGRGLQLLFYSVGIGQISSEVPQNLSASRPQDRQFILSSKKLLLSDSGFYLCAWSRQGSYGYTFGSGTRLTVV.

This clonotype was seen many times. V usage is TRBV7-2 and J usage is TRBJ2-7, with a tentative D call TRBD1 (6 bases). Trimming pared 5 bases from V and 2 bases from J, leaving 13 bases between. The CDR3 contains 14 residues. The V gene's germline CDR1 is SGHTA and CDR2 FQGNSA. CDR3 coding DNA: TGTGCCAGCAGCCCGGACTCAGGGGCCTACGAGCAGTACTTC. It encodes CASSPDSGAYEQYF.

The J gene is TRBJ2-3, the V gene TRBV4-1; TRBD1 is a possible D gene (5 bases). CDR1 and CDR2 from the germline V gene are MGHRA and YSYEKL. V dropped 2 bases and J dropped 6 bases, with 24 bases sitting between them. The CDR3 is 18 amino acids. The chain's CDR3 is CASSQKQELIQLGDTQYF. CDR3 bases: TGCGCCAGCAGCCAAAAACAGGAGCTCATTCAGTTAGGGGATACGCAGTATTTT.

The chain carries TRBV18 and TRBJ1-1, with D unclear. The CDR3 covers 13 residues. Per the germline V gene, CDR1 is KGHSH and CDR2 is LQKENI. V was cut by 0 bases and J by 7 bases, with 9 bases left in between. The CDR3 is CASSPPQILEAFF. Written as DNA, the CDR3 is TGTGCCAGCTCACCACCACAGATTCTTGAAGCTTTCTTT.

For this clonotype: One junction end does not reproduce the germline sequence, and a read error may be involved. The rearrangement joins TRBV12-3 or TRBV12-4 to TRBJ2-2; TRBD2 matches 7 bases. The CDR3 loop spans 16 amino acids. This chain's CDR3 is CASSFVRGSRTGELLF. The DNA for the CDR3 is TGTGCCAGCAGTTTCGTGCGCGGGAGTCGCACCGGGGAGCTGCTTTTT.

This clonotype was detected ten times or more. This chain joins TRBV6-1 and TRBJ2-1; 8 nucleotides match TRBD2. The V segment lost 11 bases and the J segment 4 bases; nucleotides outside the gene matches: 7. In germline, CDR1 is MNHNS, CDR2 SASEGT. The CDR3 sequence is 13 residues long. The DNA of the CDR3 is TGTGCCGGACGGGCGGGAGGTTACAATGAGCAGTTCTTC. Amino acids: CAGRAGGYNEQFF.

The J gene is TRBJ2-4, the V gene TRBV29-1, with D possibly TRBD2 on 7 matching bases. CDR1 and CDR2 from the germline V gene are SQVTM and ANQGSEA. Trimming pared 0 bases from V and 8 bases from J, leaving 23 bases between. This CDR3 has 17 amino acids. The CDR3 DNA reads as TGCAGCGTTGAAGATCGGGGAAGGGGGGGGGGGGTGGACATTCAGTACTTC. Amino acid sequence: CSVEDRGRGGGVDIQYF.

This clonotype came up many times. This rearrangement joins TRBV5-1 to TRBJ2-7; the D gene is possibly TRBD2 (5 bases). V lost 0 bases, J lost 4 bases, and 29 bases lay in between. Per germline, CDR1 SGHRS and CDR2 YFSETQ. This CDR3 comprises 20 residues. CDR3 bases: TGCGCCAGCAGCTTGGCCACGTCACAAGGAACGTTTTTGGGAGTTTACGAGCAGTACTTC. This encodes CASSLATSQGTFLGVYEQYF.

This clonotype was detected ten times or more. The rearrangement links TRBV5-1 to TRBJ2-7; D not certain. This CDR3 region has 14 residues. CDR1 SGHRS and CDR2 YFSETQ come from the germline V gene. V dropped 1 base and J dropped 3 bases, with 11 bases sitting between them. The CDR3 loop reads CASSLRGADYEQYF. CDR3 DNA sequence: TGCGCCAGCAGCTTGAGAGGCGCAGACTACGAGCAGTACTTC.

J is TRBJ1-4 and V is TRBV5-1, with D unclear. CDR3 length: 15 residues. Trimming removed 1 base from V and 2 bases from J, with 9 bases in between. Germline CDR1 is SGHRS and CDR2 is YFSETQ. CDR3 nucleotides: TGCGCCAGCAGCTTGATGTGGGCTACTAATGAAAAACTGTTTTTT. It is translated as CASSLMWATNEKLFF.

There are many counts of this clonotype. The chain is built from TRBV7-9 and TRBJ2-1; 15 positions agree with TRBD2. This CDR3 has 17 residues. V lost 5 bases to trimming and J lost 9 bases; unmatched junction nucleotides: 11. Germline V gives CDR1 SEHNR, CDR2 FQNEAQ (reference sequence). The CDR3 sequence is CASSPRTSGRVRGEQFF. The CDR3 nucleotides are TGTGCCAGCAGCCCCCGGACTAGCGGGAGGGTCCGCGGTGAGCAGTTCTTC.

This clonotype was seen more than once but under ten times. V gene TRBV6-1 combines with J gene TRBJ2-7; no clear D. The V gene's germline CDR1 is MNHNS and CDR2 SASEGT. V was pared by 4 bases and J by 3 bases, with 10 bases between. The CDR3 sequence is 13 residues long. CDR3 sequence: CASSGERIYEQYF. CDR3 bases: TGTGCCAGCAGTGGGGAACGCATCTACGAGCAGTACTTC.

This clonotype was seen repeatedly, ten times or more. The genes are TRBV5-6 and TRBJ1-2; D might be TRBD1 (5 bases). This CDR3 spans 14 amino acids. V was cut by 2 bases and J by 4 bases, with 12 bases left in between. Germline CDR1 reads SGHDT; CDR2 reads YYEEEE. CDR3 sequence: CASSLSRVLYGYTF. DNA of the CDR3: TGTGCCAGCAGCTTAAGCAGGGTTCTCTATGGCTACACCTTC. Variable domain in full (rest from reference TRBV5-6 and TRBJ1-2): DAGVTQSPTHLIKTRGQQVTLRCSPKSGHDTVSWYQQALGQGPQFIFQYYEEEERQRGNFPDRFSGHQFPNYSSELNVNALLLGDSALYLCASSLSRVLYGYTFGSGTRLTVV.

There are many counts of this clonotype. V is TRBV12-3 or TRBV12-4 and J is TRBJ2-3, with 9 bases identical to TRBD2. The trim removed 1 base at V and 2 bases at J, leaving 7 bases unmatched. The CDR3 has 17 amino acids. CDR3 in amino acids: CASSLVASGTYTDTQYF. As DNA, the CDR3 is TGTGCCAGCAGTTTAGTCGCTAGCGGGACCTACACAGATACGCAGTATTTT.

This clonotype was observed many times. The chain employs TRBV27 and TRBJ1-4; D is ambiguous. Trimming took 4 bases from V and 10 from J, leaving 13 bases between them. CDR1 is MNHEY and CDR2 is SMNVEV in the germline V gene (reference sequence). CDR3 length: 13 residues. The CDR3 DNA sequence: TGTGCCAGCAGTTCGGGATCCCCAGGAAAACTGTTTTTT. This sequence encodes CASSSGSPGKLFF.